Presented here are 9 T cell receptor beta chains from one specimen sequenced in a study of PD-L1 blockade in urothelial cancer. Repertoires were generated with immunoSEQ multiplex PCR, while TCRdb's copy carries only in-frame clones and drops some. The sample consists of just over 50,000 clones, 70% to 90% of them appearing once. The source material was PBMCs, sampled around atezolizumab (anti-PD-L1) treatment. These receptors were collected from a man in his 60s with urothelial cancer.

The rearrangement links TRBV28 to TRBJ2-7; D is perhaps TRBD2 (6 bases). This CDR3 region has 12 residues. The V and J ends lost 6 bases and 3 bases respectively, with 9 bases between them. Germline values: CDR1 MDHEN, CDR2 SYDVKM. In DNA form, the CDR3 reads TGTGCCAGCAGGATGGACTACTACGAGCAGTACTTC. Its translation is CASRMDYYEQYF.

Written as DNA, the CDR3 is TGTGCCAGCAGACTACAGGGCGTAGGTCGTGGTGCGTCTGAAGCTTTCTTT. Protein: CASRLQGVGRGASEAFF. This chain uses TRBV2 with TRBJ1-1, with D perhaps matching TRBD1 (6 bases). This CDR3 comprises 17 residues. Trimming pared 6 bases from V and 6 bases from J, leaving 26 bases between. Germline CDR1 reads SNHLY; CDR2 reads FYNNEI.

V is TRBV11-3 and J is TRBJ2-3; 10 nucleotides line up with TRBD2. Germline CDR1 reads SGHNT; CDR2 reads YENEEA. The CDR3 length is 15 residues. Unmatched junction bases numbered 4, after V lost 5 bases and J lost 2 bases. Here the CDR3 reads CASSRSGGFTDTQYF. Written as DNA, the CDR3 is TGTGCCAGCAGCCGTAGCGGGGGGTTCACAGATACGCAGTATTTT.

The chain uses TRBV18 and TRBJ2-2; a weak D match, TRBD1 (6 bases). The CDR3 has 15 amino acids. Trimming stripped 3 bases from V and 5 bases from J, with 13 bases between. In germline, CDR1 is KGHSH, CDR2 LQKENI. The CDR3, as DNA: TGTGCCAGCTCACCTTTGGACAGCAATACCGGGGAGCTGTTTTTT. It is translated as CASSPLDSNTGELFF.

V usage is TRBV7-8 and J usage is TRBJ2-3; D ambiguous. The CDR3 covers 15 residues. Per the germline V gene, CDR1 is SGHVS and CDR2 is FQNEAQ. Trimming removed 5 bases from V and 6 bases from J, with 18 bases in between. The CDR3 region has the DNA TGTGCCAGCAGCCCCCGCCCGCGCGGCCCCGATACGCAGTATTTT. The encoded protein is CASSPRPRGPDTQYF.

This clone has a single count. DNA of the CDR3: TGTGCCAGCAGCTTATCTACGGGAGTGTCCTACAATGAGCAGTTCTTC. Its translation: CASSLSTGVSYNEQFF. This chain connects TRBV7-2 to TRBJ2-1, with a tentative D call TRBD2 (6 bases). V dropped 2 bases and J dropped 1 base, with 12 bases sitting between them. Germline loops: CDR1 SGHTA, CDR2 FQGNSA. This CDR3 spans 16 amino acids.

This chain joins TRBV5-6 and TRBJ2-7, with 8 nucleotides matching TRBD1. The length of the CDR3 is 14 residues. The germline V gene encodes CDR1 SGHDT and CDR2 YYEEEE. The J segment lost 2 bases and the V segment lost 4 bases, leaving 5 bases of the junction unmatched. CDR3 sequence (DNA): TGTGCCAGCAGCCGTTCAGGGGGCGCCTACGAGCAGTACTTC. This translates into CASSRSGGAYEQYF. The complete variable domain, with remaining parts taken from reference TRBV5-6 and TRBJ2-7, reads DAGVTQSPTHLIKTRGQQVTLRCSPKSGHDTVSWYQQALGQGPQFIFQYYEEEERQRGNFPDRFSGHQFPNYSSELNVNALLLGDSALYLCASSRSGGAYEQYFGPGTRLTVT.

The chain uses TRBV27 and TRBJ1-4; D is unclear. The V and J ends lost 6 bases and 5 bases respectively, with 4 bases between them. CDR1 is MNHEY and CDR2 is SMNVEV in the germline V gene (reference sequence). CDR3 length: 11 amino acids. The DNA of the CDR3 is TGTGCCAGCAGGACAAATGAAAAACTGTTTTTT. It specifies CASRTNEKLFF. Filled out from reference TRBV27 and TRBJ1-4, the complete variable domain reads EAQVTQNPRYLITVTGKKLTVTCSQNMNHEYMSWYRQDPGLGLRQIYYSMNVEVTDKGDVPEGYKVSRKEKRNFPLILESPSPNQTSLYFCASRTNEKLFFGSGTQLSVL.

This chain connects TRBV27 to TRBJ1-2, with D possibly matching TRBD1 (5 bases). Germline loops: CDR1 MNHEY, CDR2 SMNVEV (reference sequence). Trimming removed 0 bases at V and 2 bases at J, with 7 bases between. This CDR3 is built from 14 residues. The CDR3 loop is CASSLSGRNYGYTF. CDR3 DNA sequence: TGTGCCAGCAGTTTATCGGGGCGGAACTATGGCTACACCTTC.